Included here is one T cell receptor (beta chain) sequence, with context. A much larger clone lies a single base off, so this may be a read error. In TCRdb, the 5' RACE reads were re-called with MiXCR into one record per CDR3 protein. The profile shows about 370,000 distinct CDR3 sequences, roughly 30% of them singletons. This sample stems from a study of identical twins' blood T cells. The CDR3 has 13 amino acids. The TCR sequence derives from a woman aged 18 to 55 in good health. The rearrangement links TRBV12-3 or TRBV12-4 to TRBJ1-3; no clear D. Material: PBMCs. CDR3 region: CASSFSTGNTTYF. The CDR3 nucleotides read TGTGCCAGCAGTTTTTCGACGGGAAACACCACATATTTT.